This TCR beta chain was recovered during a study of blood T cell repertoires in COVID-19. Study-wide background: Specimens from acute and convalescent COVID-19 originated in the United States, Italy and Spain.

CDR1 is MNHEY, CDR2 SVGAGI, per germline. The length of the CDR3 is 14 residues. Between the trimmed V and J ends, which lost 5 bases and 6 bases, there was a span of 17 bases. Authors' data handling: The authors estimated nucleated cell counts from reference gene primer amplification. Clones were sequenced by immunoSEQ multiplex PCR, and TCRdb holds only the in-frame ones, with some missing. That table gives V, J and clone size, and the DNA gave D and trimming. The sample yields over 250,000 clones, approximately 89% seen once. The chain carries TRBV6-5 and TRBJ2-7, with D perhaps matching TRBD1 (6 bases). Material for sequencing was peripheral blood. This receptor was obtained from a man between 35 and 55 years old who had recovered from COVID-19. CDR3 amino acids: CASSPRGRGSEQYF. The CDR3 region has the DNA TGTGCCAGCAGTCCCCGGGGTAGGGGGTCCGAGCAGTACTTC.